The rows below give T cell receptor beta chains drawn from one sample of a study of CD8+ T cells in alopecia areata. TCRdb keeps only in-frame clones here, not all; method: immunoSEQ multiplex PCR. The table shows around 270,000 clones, with 55% to 70% occurring only once. Source: CD4+ T cells sorted from blood, taken at week 24, from a patient treated with tofacitinib. The receptors stem from a human donor with alopecia areata. Each CDR3 is given with its conserved first and last residue. A D gene is named only where the DNA matches it firmly. Clone size, where shown, is once, few, many, or a class for clones that have expanded.

TRBV7-9,TRBJ2-1,.,.,TGTGCCAGCAGCTCCTACACGGGATACAATGAGCAGTTCTTC,CASSSYTGYNEQFF
TRBV20-1,TRBJ1-1,.,.,TGCAGTGCTAGGTGGAACACTGAAGCTTTCTTT,CSARWNTEAFF
TRBV4-3,TRBJ1-2,.,TRBD1,TGCGCCAGCAGCCAAGAGGGCCCGGACAGGGATCGCTATGGCTACACCTTC,CASSQEGPDRDRYGYTF
TRBV29-1,TRBJ2-7,.,TRBD1,TGCAGCGTTGCGGAGTTTGACAGGGCGAAGTATGACGAGCAGTACTTC,CSVAEFDRAKYDEQYF
TRBV29-1,TRBJ1-1,few,.,TGCAGCGTATTGCCTGGGCGAACTGAAGCTTTCTTT,CSVLPGRTEAFF
TRBV2,TRBJ1-2,once,TRBD1,TGTGCCAGCAGAGTCGAAGGGACAGCCGCCTCCTATGGCTACACCTTC,CASRVEGTAASYGYTF
TRBV9,TRBJ1-2,.,TRBD1,TGTGCCAGCAGCGCCCTGGGACAGCTCTATGGCTACACCTTC,CASSALGQLYGYTF
TRBV6-6,TRBJ2-1,.,TRBD2,TGTGCCAGCACCCCGCGGGGGGGCCTAGGAAATGAGCAGTTCTTC,CASTPRGGLGNEQFF
TRBV10-3,TRBJ2-3,.,.,TGTGCCATCAGTGAGTCGACTCTGGCTGGGGGAAGGGATACGCAGTATTTT,CAISESTLAGGRDTQYF
TRBV19,TRBJ2-7,.,.,TGTGCCAGTAGTAGTTCACACTCTAGCTCCTACGAGCAGTACTTC,CASSSSHSSSYEQYF
TRBV27,TRBJ2-6,.,.,TGTGCCAGCAGTTTAACTAGGCGGAACTCTGGGGCCAACGTCCTGACTTTC,CASSLTRRNSGANVLTF
TRBV6-6,TRBJ2-7,.,.,TGTGCCAGCACCAACAGTGAGGCGGGCGAGCAGTACTTC,CASTNSEAGEQYF
TRBV19,TRBJ2-6,.,.,TGTGCCAGTAGTCCGGGGTCTGGGGCCAACGTCCTGACTTTC,CASSPGSGANVLTF
TRBV2,TRBJ2-2,few,TRBD1,TGTGCCAGCATGGACAGGAGAGCCACCGGGGAGCTGTTTTTT,CASMDRRATGELFF
TRBV7-2,TRBJ2-5,.,TRBD1,TGTGCCAGCAGCTTAGGGGGACAGGGAACAGGAGAGACCCAGTACTTC,CASSLGGQGTGETQYF
TRBV4-3,TRBJ2-1,.,.,TGCGCCAGCAGCTCGGAGGTTGGGGGGAATGAGCAGTTCTTC,CASSSEVGGNEQFF
TRBV18,TRBJ2-7,.,TRBD2,TGTGCCAGCTCACCCACCGGGGAGCGGGACCCATGCTTC,CASSPTGERDPCF
TRBV29-1,TRBJ2-3,.,.,TGCAGCGTTGAAGGGGATAGCACAGATACGCAGTATTTT,CSVEGDSTDTQYF
TRBV7-2,TRBJ1-5,few,.,TGTGCCAGCAGCCTCCGGGCGGGGGGTCAGCCCCAGCATTTT,CASSLRAGGQPQHF
TRBV19,TRBJ1-2,few,.,TGTGCCGTAGCTTTACAGGGAGGAGACTATGGCTACACCTTC,CAVALQGGDYGYTF
TRBV29-1,TRBJ1-2,.,.,TGCGCCCCGAGGGACGGCTACACCTTC,CAPRDGYTF
TRBV7-3,TRBJ1-2,few,TRBD1,TGTGCCAGCAGCCCACAACAGGGGCCCGCATACTATGGCTACACCTTC,CASSPQQGPAYYGYTF
TRBV4-1,TRBJ2-2,.,.,TGCGCCAGCAGAACATTCCCGAGGGAACCCGGGGAGCTGTTTTTT,CASRTFPREPGELFF
TRBV5-6,TRBJ2-2,few,.,TGTGCCAGCAGCCTTGGCGTCCGAGACACCGGGGAGCTGTTTTTT,CASSLGVRDTGELFF
TRBV25-1,TRBJ2-7,.,.,TGTGCCAGCAGTGTCCAGGATCCGGCCTACGAGCAGTACTTC,CASSVQDPAYEQYF
TRBV5-6,TRBJ2-7,.,.,TGTGCCAGCAGCTTGGGCCGGCAACCGTACGAGCAGTACTTC,CASSLGRQPYEQYF
TRBV6-5,TRBJ1-4,once,.,TGTGCCAGCAGTACTCGGAGGACTAATGAAAAACTGTTTTTT,CASSTRRTNEKLFF
TRBV6-5,TRBJ1-2,once,.,TGTGCCAGCCAAGGTGCGCGGGACAAACTAGGCTACACCTTC,CASQGARDKLGYTF
TRBV7-2,TRBJ2-5,.,.,TGTGCCAGCAGCACTTCGGGACAAGGGACCCAGTACTTC,CASSTSGQGTQYF
TRBV11-2,TRBJ1-4,.,.,TGTGCCAGCAGCTTAACAGCGGGACTTGAAAAACTGTTTTTT,CASSLTAGLEKLFF
TRBV29-1,TRBJ1-2,.,.,TGCAGCGTTGAGAGAGGGGGGTATGGCTACACCTTC,CSVERGGYGYTF
TRBV2,TRBJ1-1,.,.,TGTGCCAGCAGCGCGAGGGGGGCATGGGCTTTCTTT,CASSARGAWAFF
TRBV29-1,TRBJ2-7,few,.,TGCAGCGTTGAGAGGGGCCCCCGAGGAGGGGACGAGCAGTACTTC,CSVERGPRGGDEQYF
TRBV5-1,TRBJ1-1,few,TRBD1,TGCGCCAGCAGCTTGGCGGGACAGGGGAACACTGAAGCTTTCTTT,CASSLAGQGNTEAFF
TRBV4-3,TRBJ2-7,.,.,TGCGCCAGCAGCCAAGATCTTTACGGGAGCTCCTACGAGCAGTACTTC,CASSQDLYGSSYEQYF
TRBV28,TRBJ2-7,few,.,TGTGCCAGCAGTTTACTCTTGGACGAGCAGTACTTC,CASSLLLDEQYF
TRBV4-3,TRBJ1-2,few,.,TGCGCCAGCAGCCAAGATTTTAGCCGGACGTATGGCTACACCTTC,CASSQDFSRTYGYTF
TRBV29-1,TRBJ1-2,.,.,TGCAGCGTTGTCCCGGAGAACTTACTCTATGGCTACACCTTC,CSVVPENLLYGYTF
TRBV29-1,TRBJ2-1,.,.,TGCAGCGCCGGGACCGAATACAATGAGCAGTTCTTC,CSAGTEYNEQFF
TRBV25-1,TRBJ1-2,.,.,TGTGCCAGCAGTGAGGAGGGCAGATATGGCTACACCTTC,CASSEEGRYGYTF
TRBV30,TRBJ1-4,.,.,TGTGCCTGGAGTTCTAATGAAAAACTGTTTTTT,CAWSSNEKLFF
TRBV7-2,TRBJ1-5,few,.,TGTGCCAGCAGCTTAGTAGGGCTACAGCCCCAGCATTTT,CASSLVGLQPQHF
TRBV29-1,TRBJ2-7,.,TRBD2,TGCAGCGCTTCGGGACTAGCGGGGGCGTCCTACGAGCAGTACTTC,CSASGLAGASYEQYF
TRBV9,TRBJ2-5,.,.,TGTGCCAGCAGCAAAGCCGGGGGAGAGACCCAGTACTTC,CASSKAGGETQYF
TRBV30,TRBJ2-7,.,TRBD1,TGTGCCTGGAGTCACTCGAGGACAGGGAGTCGGATCGAGCAGTACTTC,CAWSHSRTGSRIEQYF
TRBV7-8,TRBJ2-5,few,.,TGTGCCAGCGGAATGTTTACCGGGACCATGGACCTAGGAACCCAGTACTTC,CASGMFTGTMDLGTQYF
TRBV9,TRBJ1-1,.,.,TGTGCCAGCAGCGCTGGGGACATTAATGAAGCTTTCTTT,CASSAGDINEAFF
TRBV28,TRBJ2-2,few,.,TGTGCCACTAAGGACACTCGGAACACCGGGGAGCTGTTTTTT,CATKDTRNTGELFF